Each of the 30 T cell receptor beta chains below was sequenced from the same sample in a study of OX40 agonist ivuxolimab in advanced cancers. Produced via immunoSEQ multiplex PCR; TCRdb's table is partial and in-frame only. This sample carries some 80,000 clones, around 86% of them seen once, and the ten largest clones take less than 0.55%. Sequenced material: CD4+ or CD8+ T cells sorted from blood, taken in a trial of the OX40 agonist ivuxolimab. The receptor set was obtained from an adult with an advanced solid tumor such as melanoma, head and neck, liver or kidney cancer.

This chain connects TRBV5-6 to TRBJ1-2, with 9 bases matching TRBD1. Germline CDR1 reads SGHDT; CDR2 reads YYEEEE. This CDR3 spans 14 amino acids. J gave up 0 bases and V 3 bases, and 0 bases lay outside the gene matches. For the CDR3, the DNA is TGTGCCAGCAGCTGGACAGGGGCTAACTATGGCTACACCTTC. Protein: CASSWTGANYGYTF.

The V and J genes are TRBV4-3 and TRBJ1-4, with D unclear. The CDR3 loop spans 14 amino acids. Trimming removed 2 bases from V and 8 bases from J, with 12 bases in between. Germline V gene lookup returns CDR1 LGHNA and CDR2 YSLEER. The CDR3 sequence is CASSQWTRGEKLFF. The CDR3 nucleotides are TGCGCCAGCAGCCAATGGACCCGCGGAGAAAAACTGTTTTTT.

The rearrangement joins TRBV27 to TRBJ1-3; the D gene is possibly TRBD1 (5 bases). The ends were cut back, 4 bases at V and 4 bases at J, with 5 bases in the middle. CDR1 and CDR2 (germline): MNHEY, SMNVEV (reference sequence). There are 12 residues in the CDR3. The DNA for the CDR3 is TGTGCCAGCAGTTCAGGGGGAAACACCATATATTTT. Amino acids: CASSSGGNTIYF.

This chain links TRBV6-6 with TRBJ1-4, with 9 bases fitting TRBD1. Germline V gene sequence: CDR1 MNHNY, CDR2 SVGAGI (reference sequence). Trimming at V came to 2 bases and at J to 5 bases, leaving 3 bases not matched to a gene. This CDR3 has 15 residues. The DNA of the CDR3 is TGTGCCAGCAGTTACGGACAGGGGCGCAATGAAAAACTGTTTTTT. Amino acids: CASSYGQGRNEKLFF.

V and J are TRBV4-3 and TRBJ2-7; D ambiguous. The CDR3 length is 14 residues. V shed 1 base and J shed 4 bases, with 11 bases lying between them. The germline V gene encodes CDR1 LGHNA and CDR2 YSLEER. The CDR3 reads CASSQGTVPYEQYF. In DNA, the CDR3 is TGCGCCAGCAGCCAAGGAACGGTCCCATACGAGCAGTACTTC.

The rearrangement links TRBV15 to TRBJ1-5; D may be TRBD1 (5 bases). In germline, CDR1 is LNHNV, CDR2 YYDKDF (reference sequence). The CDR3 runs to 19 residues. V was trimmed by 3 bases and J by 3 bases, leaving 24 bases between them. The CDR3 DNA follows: TGTGCCACCAGCAGGGTCACAGGAATTCCCCTGGAATTCAATCAGCCCCAGCATTTT. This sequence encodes CATSRVTGIPLEFNQPQHF.

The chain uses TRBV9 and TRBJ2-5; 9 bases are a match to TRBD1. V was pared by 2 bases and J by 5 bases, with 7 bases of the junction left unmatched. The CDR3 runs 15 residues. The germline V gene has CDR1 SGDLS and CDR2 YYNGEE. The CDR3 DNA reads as TGTGCCAGCAGCGTGGGACAGGGTTCGTGGGAGACCCAGTACTTC. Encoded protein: CASSVGQGSWETQYF.

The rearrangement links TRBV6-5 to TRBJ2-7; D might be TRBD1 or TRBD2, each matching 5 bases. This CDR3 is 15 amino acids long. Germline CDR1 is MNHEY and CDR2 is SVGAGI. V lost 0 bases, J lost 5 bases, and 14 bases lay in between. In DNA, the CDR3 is TGTGCCAGCAGTTACTCGAATCCGGGGCCCAACGAGCAGTACTTC. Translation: CASSYSNPGPNEQYF.

The DNA for the CDR3 is TGTGCCTGCACTGGACAGGGGATTTACGAGCAGTACTTC. The encoded protein is CACTGQGIYEQYF. The J gene is TRBJ2-7, the V gene TRBV30, with 9 bases identical to TRBD1. Germline values: CDR1 GTSNPN, CDR2 SVGIG (reference sequence). CDR3 size: 13 residues. The V gene end was trimmed by 6 bases and the J gene end by 4 bases; junction bases not matched to a gene: 7.

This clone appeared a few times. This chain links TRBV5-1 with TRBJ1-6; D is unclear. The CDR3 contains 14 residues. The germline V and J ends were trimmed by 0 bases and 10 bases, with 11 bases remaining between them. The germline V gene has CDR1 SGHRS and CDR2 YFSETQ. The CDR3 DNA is TGCGCCAGCAGCTTGGCAGGCCGAGAATCACCCCTCCACTTT. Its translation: CASSLAGRESPLHF.

The DNA for the CDR3 is TGTGCCAGCAGCTTAGCTGGACGGATTAATCAGCCCCAGCATTTT. Its protein is CASSLAGRINQPQHF. This chain joins TRBV7-2 and TRBJ1-5; D is undetermined. The V end lost 0 bases, the J end lost 4 bases, and 10 bases lay between the germline ends. CDR1 is SGHTA, CDR2 FQGNSA, per germline. CDR3 size: 15 residues. The entire variable domain, with the rest obtained from reference TRBV7-2 and TRBJ1-5, is as follows: GAGVSQSPSNKVTEKGKDVELRCDPISGHTALYWYRQSLGQGLEFLIYFQGNSAPDKSGLPSDRFSAERTGGSVSTLTIQRTQQEDSAVYLCASSLAGRINQPQHFGDGTRLSIL.

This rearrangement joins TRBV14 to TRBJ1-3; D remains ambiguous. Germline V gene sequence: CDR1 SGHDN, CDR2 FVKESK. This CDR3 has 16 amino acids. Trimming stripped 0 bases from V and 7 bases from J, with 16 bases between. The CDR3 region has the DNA TGTGCCAGCAGCCAAGACAGAAGGCGACGCGACAACACCATATATTTT. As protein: CASSQDRRRRDNTIYF.

CDR3 amino acids: CASSLYNPYASGGRGYTF. As DNA, the CDR3 is TGTGCCAGCAGCCTCTACAATCCTTACGCTTCAGGGGGCAGGGGCTACACCTTC. The chain joins TRBV5-6 to TRBJ1-2, with TRBD1 matching over 8 bases. The CDR3 loop spans 18 amino acids. Per germline, CDR1 SGHDT and CDR2 YYEEEE. The V segment lost 4 bases and the J segment 8 bases; nucleotides outside the gene matches: 22. Drawing the rest from reference TRBV5-6 and TRBJ1-2, the complete variable domain is DAGVTQSPTHLIKTRGQQVTLRCSPKSGHDTVSWYQQALGQGPQFIFQYYEEEERQRGNFPDRFSGHQFPNYSSELNVNALLLGDSALYLCASSLYNPYASGGRGYTFGSGTRLTVV.

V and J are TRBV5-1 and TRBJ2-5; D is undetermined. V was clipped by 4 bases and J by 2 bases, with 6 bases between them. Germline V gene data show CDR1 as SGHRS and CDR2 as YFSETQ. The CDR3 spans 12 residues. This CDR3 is CASSQFQETQYF. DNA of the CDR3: TGCGCCAGCAGCCAGTTTCAAGAGACCCAGTACTTC.

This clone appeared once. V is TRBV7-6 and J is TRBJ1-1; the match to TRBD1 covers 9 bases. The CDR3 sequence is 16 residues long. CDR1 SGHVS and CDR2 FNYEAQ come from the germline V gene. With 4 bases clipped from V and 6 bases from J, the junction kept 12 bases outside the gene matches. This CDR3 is CASSSEQGAIISEAFF. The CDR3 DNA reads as TGTGCCAGCAGCTCAGAACAGGGGGCCATAATCTCTGAAGCTTTCTTT.

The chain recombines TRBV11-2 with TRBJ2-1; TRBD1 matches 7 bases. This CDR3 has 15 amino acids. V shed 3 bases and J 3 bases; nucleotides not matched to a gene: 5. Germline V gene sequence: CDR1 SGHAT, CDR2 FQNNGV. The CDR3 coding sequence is TGTGCCAGCAGCTTTGACCGGGACAGCTACAATGAGCAGTTCTTC. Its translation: CASSFDRDSYNEQFF.

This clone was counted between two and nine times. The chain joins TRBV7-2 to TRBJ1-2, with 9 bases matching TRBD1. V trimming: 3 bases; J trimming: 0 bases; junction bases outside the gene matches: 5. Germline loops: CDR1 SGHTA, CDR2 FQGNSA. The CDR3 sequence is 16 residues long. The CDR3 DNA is TGTGCCAGCAGCTTCGGCGGGACAGGGTCTAACTATGGCTACACCTTC. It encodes CASSFGGTGSNYGYTF. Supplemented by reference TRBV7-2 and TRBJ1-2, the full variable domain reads GAGVSQSPSNKVTEKGKDVELRCDPISGHTALYWYRQSLGQGLEFLIYFQGNSAPDKSGLPSDRFSAERTGGSVSTLTIQRTQQEDSAVYLCASSFGGTGSNYGYTFGSGTRLTVV.

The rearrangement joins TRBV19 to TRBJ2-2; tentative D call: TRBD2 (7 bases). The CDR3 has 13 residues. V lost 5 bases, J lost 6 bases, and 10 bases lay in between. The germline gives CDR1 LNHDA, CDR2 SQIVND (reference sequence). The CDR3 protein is CASSEGGAGELFF. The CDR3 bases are TGTGCCAGTAGTGAGGGGGGGGCCGGGGAGCTGTTTTTT.

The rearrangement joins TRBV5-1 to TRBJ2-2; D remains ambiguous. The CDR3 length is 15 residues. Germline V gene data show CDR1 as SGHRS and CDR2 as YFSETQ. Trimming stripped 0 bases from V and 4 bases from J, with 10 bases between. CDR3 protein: CASSLVTASTGELFF. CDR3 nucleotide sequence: TGCGCCAGCAGCTTGGTAACGGCGAGCACCGGGGAGCTGTTTTTT.

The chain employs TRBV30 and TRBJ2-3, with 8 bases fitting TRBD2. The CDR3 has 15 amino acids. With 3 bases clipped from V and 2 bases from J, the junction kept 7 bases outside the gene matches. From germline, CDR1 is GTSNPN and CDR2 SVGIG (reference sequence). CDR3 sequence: CAWRAAGGPTDTQYF. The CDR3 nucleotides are TGTGCCTGGAGGGCGGCGGGAGGCCCCACAGATACGCAGTATTTT. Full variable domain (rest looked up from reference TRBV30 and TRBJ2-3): SQTIHQWPATLVQPVGSPLSLECTVEGTSNPNLYWYRQAAGRGLQLLFYSVGIGQISSEVPQNLSASRPQDRQFILSSKKLLLSDSGFYLCAWRAAGGPTDTQYFGPGTRLTVL.

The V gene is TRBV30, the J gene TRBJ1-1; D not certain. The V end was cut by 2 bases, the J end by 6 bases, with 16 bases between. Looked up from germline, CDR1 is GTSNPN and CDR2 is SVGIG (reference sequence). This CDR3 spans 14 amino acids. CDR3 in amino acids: CAWSWEVLTAEAFF. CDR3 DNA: TGTGCCTGGAGTTGGGAGGTTCTAACAGCTGAAGCTTTCTTT.

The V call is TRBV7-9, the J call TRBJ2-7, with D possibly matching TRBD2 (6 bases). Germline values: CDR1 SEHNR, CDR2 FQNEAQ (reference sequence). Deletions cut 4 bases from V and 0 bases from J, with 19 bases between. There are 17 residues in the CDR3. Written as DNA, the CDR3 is TGTGCCAGCAGCTCCGGAGACGGGAGCCCTAGCTCCTACGAGCAGTACTTC. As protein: CASSSGDGSPSSYEQYF.

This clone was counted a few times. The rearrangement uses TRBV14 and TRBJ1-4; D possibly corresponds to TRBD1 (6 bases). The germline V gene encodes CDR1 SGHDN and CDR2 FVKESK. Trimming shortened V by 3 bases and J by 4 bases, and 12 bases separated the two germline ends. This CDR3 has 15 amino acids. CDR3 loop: CASSHQTGLNEKLFF. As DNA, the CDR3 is TGTGCCAGCAGCCATCAGACAGGTCTTAATGAAAAACTGTTTTTT.

The CDR3 nucleotides are TGTGCCAGCTCACCCGCGGGACTAGCGGGAGGGAAATACAATGAGCAGTTCTTC. This encodes CASSPAGLAGGKYNEQFF. The chain employs TRBV18 and TRBJ2-1, with 16 nucleotides matching TRBD2. Germline CDR1 KGHSH, CDR2 LQKENI. The CDR3 totals 18 residues. J lost 4 bases, V lost 3 bases, and 6 bases had no gene match.

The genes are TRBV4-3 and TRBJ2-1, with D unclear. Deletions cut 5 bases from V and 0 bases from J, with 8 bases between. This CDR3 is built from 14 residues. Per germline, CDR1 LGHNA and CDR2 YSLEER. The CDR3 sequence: CASSFLSSYNEQFF. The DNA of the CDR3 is TGCGCCAGCAGCTTCCTTAGCTCCTACAATGAGCAGTTCTTC.

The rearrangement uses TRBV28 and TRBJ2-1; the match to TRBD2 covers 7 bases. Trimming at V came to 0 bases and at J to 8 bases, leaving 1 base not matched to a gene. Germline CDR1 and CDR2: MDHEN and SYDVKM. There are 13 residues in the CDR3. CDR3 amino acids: CASSLWGRDEQFF. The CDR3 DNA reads TGTGCCAGCAGTTTATGGGGGAGGGATGAGCAGTTCTTC.

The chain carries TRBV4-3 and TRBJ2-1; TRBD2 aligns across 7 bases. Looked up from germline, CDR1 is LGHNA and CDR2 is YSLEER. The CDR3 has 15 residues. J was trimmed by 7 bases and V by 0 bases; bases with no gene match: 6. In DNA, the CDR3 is TGCGCCAGCAGCCAAGATAGCGGGTCTTGGAATGAGCAGTTCTTC. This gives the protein CASSQDSGSWNEQFF.

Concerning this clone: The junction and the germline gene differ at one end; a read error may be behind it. The CDR3: CASSLSGPRLF. The CDR3, as DNA: TGTGCCAGCAGCTTAAGCGGGCCCCGTCTTTTT. The chain uses TRBV13 and TRBJ2-3; a possible D gene is TRBD2 (6 bases). CDR1 is PRHDT and CDR2 is FYEKMQ in the germline V gene (reference sequence). The CDR3 has 11 residues.

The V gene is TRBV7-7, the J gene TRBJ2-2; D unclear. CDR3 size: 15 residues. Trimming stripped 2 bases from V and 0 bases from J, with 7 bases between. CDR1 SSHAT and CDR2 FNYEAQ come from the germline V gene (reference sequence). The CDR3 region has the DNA TGTGCCAGCAGCTTAAAACGGGCGAACACCGGGGAGCTGTTTTTT. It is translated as CASSLKRANTGELFF.

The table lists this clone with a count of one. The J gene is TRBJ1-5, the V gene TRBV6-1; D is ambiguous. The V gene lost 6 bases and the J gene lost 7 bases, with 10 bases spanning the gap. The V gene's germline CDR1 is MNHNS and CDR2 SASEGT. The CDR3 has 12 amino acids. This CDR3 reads CASRDTGQPQHF. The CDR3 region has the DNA TGTGCCAGCAGGGATACGGGACAGCCCCAGCATTTT.